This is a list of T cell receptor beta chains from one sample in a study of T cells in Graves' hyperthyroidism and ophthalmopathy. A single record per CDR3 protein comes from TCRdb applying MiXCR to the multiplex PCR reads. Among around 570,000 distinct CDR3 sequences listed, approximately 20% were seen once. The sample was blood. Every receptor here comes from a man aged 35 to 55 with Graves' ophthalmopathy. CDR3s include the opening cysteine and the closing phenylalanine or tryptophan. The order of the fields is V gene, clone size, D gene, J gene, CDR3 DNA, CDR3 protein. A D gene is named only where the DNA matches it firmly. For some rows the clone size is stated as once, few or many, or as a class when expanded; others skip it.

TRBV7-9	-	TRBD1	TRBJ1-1	TGTGCCAGCAGCCCTCGGACAGGGGGAGTAGCTTTCTTT	CASSPRTGGVAFF
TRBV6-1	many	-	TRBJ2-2	TGTGCCAGCAGTGAAGCGGGAGCGCGCGGCACCGGGGAGCTGTTTTTT	CASSEAGARGTGELFF
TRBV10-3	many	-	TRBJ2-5	TGTGCCATCAGTGACAGGGAAGAGACCCAGTACTTC	CAISDREETQYF
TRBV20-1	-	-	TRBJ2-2	TGCAGTGCTAGAGATCTGAAGGAGTCCGGGGAGCTGTTTTTT	CSARDLKESGELFF
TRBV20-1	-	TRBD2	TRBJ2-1	TGCAGTGCTAGAGAGGAATCTAGCGGGACTAGCTCCTACAATGAGCAGTTCTTC	CSAREESSGTSSYNEQFF
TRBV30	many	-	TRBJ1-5	TGTGCCTGGAGCAGGGGACTACAGCCCCAGCATTTT	CAWSRGLQPQHF
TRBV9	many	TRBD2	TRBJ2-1	TGTGCCAGCAGTATAGCGGGAGGCCCGCGCAATGAGCAGTTCTTC	CASSIAGGPRNEQFF
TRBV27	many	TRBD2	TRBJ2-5	TGTGCCAGCAGTTTATTTGCTAGCGGGAGCCAAGAGACCCAGTACTTC	CASSLFASGSQETQYF
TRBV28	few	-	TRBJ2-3	TGTGCCAGCAGTCAAAGGCCCCGGATAGCACCCACAGATACGCAGTATTTT	CASSQRPRIAPTDTQYF
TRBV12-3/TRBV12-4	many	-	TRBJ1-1	TGTGCCAGCAGACAAGGGGTCGGCGACACTGAAGCTTTCTTT	CASRQGVGDTEAFF
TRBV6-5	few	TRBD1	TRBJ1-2	TGTGCCAGCAGTTATCGGACAGGGGATGGCTACACCTTC	CASSYRTGDGYTF
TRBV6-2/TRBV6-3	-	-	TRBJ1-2	TGTGCCAGCAGTTACGCGCAGGTCTATGGCTACACCTTC	CASSYAQVYGYTF
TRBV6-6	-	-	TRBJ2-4	TGTGCCAGCAGTTACTCCCAGGGTAGGACCAAAAACATTCAGTACTTC	CASSYSQGRTKNIQYF
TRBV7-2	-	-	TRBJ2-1	TGTGCCAGCAGCTCCAGTGGGACAGAGCAGTTCTTC	CASSSSGTEQFF
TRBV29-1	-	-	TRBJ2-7	TGCAGCGTTGAATTTGGTTTAGGGAGGCACTACGAGCAGTACTTC	CSVEFGLGRHYEQYF
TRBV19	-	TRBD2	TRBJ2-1	TGTGCCAGTAGTAGGGGGTGGGAGCGGGGCCCCTACAATGAGCAGTTCTTC	CASSRGWERGPYNEQFF
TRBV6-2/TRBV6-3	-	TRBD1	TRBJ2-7	TGTGCCAGCAGCACAGCCGGGACAGCGGTTTACGAGCAGTACTTC	CASSTAGTAVYEQYF
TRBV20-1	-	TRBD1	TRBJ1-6	TGCAGTGCCCACAGGGGATCCTATAATTCACCCCTCCACTTT	CSAHRGSYNSPLHF
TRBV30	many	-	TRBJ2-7	TGTGCCTGGAGTATGTGGGGAGTAGGTAATGGGCAGTACTTC	CAWSMWGVGNGQYF
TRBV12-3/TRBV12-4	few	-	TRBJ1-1	TGTGCCAGCATCCTAGGAGGGGTGAACACTGAAGCTTTCTTT	CASILGGVNTEAFF
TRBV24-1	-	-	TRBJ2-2	TGTGCCACCAGTGATTCTTTGAACACCGGGGAGCTGTTTTTT	CATSDSLNTGELFF
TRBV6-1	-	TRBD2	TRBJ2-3	TGTGCCAGCAGCCCGGGGGGGCTTCGCACAGATACGCAGTATTTT	CASSPGGLRTDTQYF
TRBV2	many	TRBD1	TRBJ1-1	TGTGCCAGCAGTCAGACAGGGGCGACTGAAGCTTTCTTT	CASSQTGATEAFF
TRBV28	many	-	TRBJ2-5	TGTGCCAGCAGTTTCGTAGGGGGACGGACCCAGTACTTC	CASSFVGGRTQYF
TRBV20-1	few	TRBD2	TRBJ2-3	TGCAGTGCTCCCGGACTAGCGGGAACCACAGATACGCAGTATTTT	CSAPGLAGTTDTQYF
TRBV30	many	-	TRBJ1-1	TGTGCCTGGAACATCGGGCAGGGAATGAACACTGAAGCTTTCTTT	CAWNIGQGMNTEAFF
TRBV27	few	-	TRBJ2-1	TGTGCCACAACAACTGGATACAATGAGCAGTTCTTC	CATTTGYNEQFF
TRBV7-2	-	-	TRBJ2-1	TGTGCCAGCTCGGAGGGCCACGATGAGCAGTTCTTC	CASSEGHDEQFF
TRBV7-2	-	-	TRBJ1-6	TGTGCCAGCAGCTTAGTTGGCCAAACGAATAATTCACCCCTCCACTTT	CASSLVGQTNNSPLHF
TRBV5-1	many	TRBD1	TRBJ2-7	TGCGCCAGCAGCACCCGGGACAGCTCCTACGAGCAGTACTTC	CASSTRDSSYEQYF
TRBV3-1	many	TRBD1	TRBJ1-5	TGTGCCAGCAGCCAGGGACAGGGGGCGTGGCAGCCCCAGCATTTT	CASSQGQGAWQPQHF
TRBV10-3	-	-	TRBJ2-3	TGTGCCACCAAAAAAAGCCCGGACACCCTTTACACAGATACGCAGTATTTT	CATKKSPDTLYTDTQYF